The present entry profiles one T cell receptor (beta chain) with its context. This clonotype was recorded many times. Its antigen is currently not known. Per-base quality was not reported, and no clone a single base away is much larger than it. The sample is drawn from a study of T cells in Graves' hyperthyroidism and ophthalmopathy (dated by TCRdb to 2018 to 2020). About the investigation overall: Peripheral blood samples were taken at the time of initial diagnosis, prior to any treatment. To identify distinguishing TCR V-J signatures, a discovery cohort of 95 to 100 patients was used, comprising some 45 with Graves' ophthalmopathy and 55 to 65 with stable Graves' hyperthyroidism. Prospective prediction of ophthalmopathy was tested in an independent validation cohort of 18 to 20 hyperthyroidism patients and 15 to 17 patients who later progressed to ophthalmopathy. The approximately 100 discovery patients were divided at random into training and test sets in a 7:3 ratio. Thyroid tissue and blood T-cell repertoires from about six Graves' hyperthyroidism patients were also compared in the study. Once sampling was done, hyperthyroidism patients were given methimazole at a starting dose of 30 mg daily, whereas ophthalmopathy patients were given high-dose intravenous methylprednisolone. According to the paper, TCR Vbeta CDR3 sequencing was carried out on 135 peripheral blood samples, which came from 40 to 45 ophthalmopathy, 70 to 80 hyperthyroidism and around 17 progressor patients.

The TCR beta CDR3 regions were amplified from RNA transcripts. The first round of RT-PCR for the TCR CDR3 was performed with the HTBI primer set and the Qiagen OneStep RT-PCR kit. Libraries were constructed in a second round of multiplex PCR, after which size selection and purification were performed. Libraries were sequenced paired-end with 100 bp reads on an Illumina HiSeq2000. Turning to the authors' computational methods: SOAPnuke was used to process the raw data, removing reads that contained adapters or uncalled bases, had a mean Phred below 15, or lacked an exact match to the constant primer or identifier. COPE v1.2.5 was used to merge high-quality paired reads, and clonotypes were defined as unique nucleotide sequences. Clonotypes were aligned to IMGT TRBV, TRBD and TRBJ reference segments using MiTCR v1.1. The analysis was restricted to V-J combinations with a frequency above 0.0001, which together covered 99% to 99.2% of the repertoires. The TCS score was defined as the ratio of F50 (clonal expansion) to E x V (chaos), calculated using BLOSUM62-based TCRdist between CDR3 peptides within each V-J. Welch's t-statistics and random forest reduced 500 to 550 V-J features to fewer than 15, which were used in a naive Bayes classifier (R e1071). TCRdb reprocessed the public reads (quality trimming at Q25 with fastp, clone calling with MiXCR) and kept in-frame beta chains. Merged by CDR3 protein, the rows form single entries marked with the most common genes and DNA. TCRdb, not the original authors, processed these V and J calls. In all, the sample holds 700,000 or so distinct CDR3 sequences, and roughly 15% of those were seen once. The ten top clones hold over 7.5% of the sample.

Stable Graves' hyperthyroidism was defined as no progression to ophthalmopathy during 18 months of follow-up. Hyperthyroidism patients were newly diagnosed, with disease duration under 2 months, and aged 18 to 65 years. Any patient with an uncontrolled infection, another autoimmune disease, pregnancy or lactation was excluded. Diagnoses were established on the basis of clinical symptoms, serum thyroxine and TRAb, thyroid ultrasound, and orbital computed tomography. PBMCs were separated from roughly 9.6 ml of fresh peripheral blood using Ficoll-Paque density gradient centrifugation. Total RNA was extracted using Trizol reagent, and RNA quality was assessed on an Agilent 2100 Bioanalyzer. CDR1 and CDR2 are drawn from the germline V gene: MNHNS, SASEGT. V is cut by 5 bases and J by 2 bases, and the space between the germline ends is 6 bases. Including the terminal cysteine and phenylalanine, the CDR3 comprises 12 residues. The retained sequence is limited to the CDR3, 36 bases, with the frame set at the first base.

Beyond this particular receptor, the publication reports: In validation, progression to ophthalmopathy was predicted by the model with more than 65% sensitivity and roughly 72% specificity, a median of approximately 7.1 months before onset. A 13 V-J signature model separated ophthalmopathy from stable hyperthyroidism, with nearly 90% sensitivity and roughly 81% specificity in cross-validation and 80%/75% in testing. Most expanded thyroid clonotypes (frequency above 0.001) were also detected in blood, a finding suggesting that blood repertoires may reflect thyroid immune responses. No statistical method was used to set the sample size in advance, and investigators knew the group allocation.

This clonotype was sampled from a man younger than 35 with Graves' hyperthyroidism. The chain is encoded by TRBV6-1 joined to TRBJ1-1; the D gene cannot be named for sure. Input material: blood. The nucleotides read TGTGCCAGCAGTCCCCATAACACTGAAGCTTTCTTT. It encodes CASSPHNTEAFF.